This T cell receptor (beta chain) was captured by sequencing in a study of cytomegalovirus exposure and HLA in healthy donors. Germline CDR1 and CDR2: SQVTM and ANQGSEA. There are 14 residues in the CDR3. J gave up 4 bases and V 5 bases, and 11 bases lay outside the gene matches. The primer mix had 60 Vbeta and 13 Jbeta primers. Generated by immunoSEQ multiplex PCR, the TCRdb table keeps only in-frame clones and is missing some. The sample features around 71,000 clones, with 1.5% to 2% in its top ten. Sample: PBMCs. The receptor was derived from a woman in her thirties in good health and CMV-seronegative. The rearrangement links TRBV29-1 to TRBJ2-7; 7 bases align to TRBD2. CDR3: CSVWTRGRTYEQYF. CDR3 nucleotide sequence: TGCAGCGTTTGGACTAGAGGGAGAACGTACGAGCAGTACTTC.